One sample yielded the 18 T cell receptor beta chains listed below, sequenced in a study of regulatory T cells in long-lasting Graves disease (dated by TCRdb to 2020 to 2022). In light of the paper, this sample's time point label describes: persistent/refractory GD, antithyroid drugs over 5 years with positive TRAb. RNA was extracted from PBMCs in TRIzol for both TCR sequencing and RNA sequencing. Preparation of the library involved multiplex PCR. These reads were obtained on an Illumina HiSeq 4000. TCR beta libraries were built with iRepertoire HTBI primers and Arm-PCR amplification of CDR3 regions. The public sequencing data were trimmed at Q25 with fastp and processed into clonotypes with MiXCR by TCRdb, which kept only in-frame beta chains. Each entry merges the rows of one CDR3 protein and shows their most common DNA and genes. The sample data list a few hundred thousand distinct CDR3 sequences, and around a quarter of these were observed just once. In total, the top ten clones hold about 27% of the sample.

The sequencing used peripheral blood mononuclear cells (PBMCs), collected when the disease was refractory, from a patient treated with antithyroid drugs. Receptors originate from a female donor with Graves disease.

This chain uses TRBV7-9 with TRBJ2-5; TRBD1 matches at 9 bases. Germline assignment: CDR1 SEHNR and CDR2 FQNEAQ (reference sequence). The CDR3 contains 14 residues. The junction had 6 bases not matched to a gene; V was cut back by 5 bases and J by 5 bases. The CDR3 protein is CASSTRTGVETQYF. CDR3 coding DNA: TGTGCCAGCAGCACTCGGACAGGGGTGGAGACCCAGTACTTC.

This clonotype was observed once. V and J are TRBV18 and TRBJ1-4, with TRBD1 matching 8 bases. The CDR3 is 17 amino acids. V was clipped by 5 bases and J by 0 bases; unmatched bases: 8. The germline V gene encodes CDR1 KGHSH and CDR2 LQKENI. CDR3 in amino acids: CASSLGTGGTTNEKLFF. CDR3 in DNA: TGTGCCAGCTCATTGGGGACAGGAGGTACAACTAATGAAAAACTGTTTTTT.

The genes are TRBV5-1 and TRBJ2-7; 9 nucleotides line up with TRBD2. The germline gives CDR1 SGHRS, CDR2 YFSETQ. Unmatched junction bases numbered 14, after V lost 3 bases and J lost 1 base. This CDR3 is 18 amino acids long. The CDR3 nucleotides are TGCGCCAGCAGCTGGGGGCGTGGGCCTAGCGGGATATCCTACGAGCAGTACTTC. Translated, it gives CASSWGRGPSGISYEQYF.

There are many counts of this clonotype. The rearrangement links TRBV6-1 to TRBJ2-4; D is possibly TRBD1 (6 bases). V gave up 8 bases and J gave up 5 bases, with 10 bases separating them. This CDR3 is 12 amino acids long. The germline CDR1 and CDR2 sequences are MNHNS and SASEGT. The DNA for the CDR3 is TGTGCCAGCGGCCGACAGGAAAACATTCAGTACTTC. Translated: CASGRQENIQYF.

This clonotype has a handful of counts. This rearrangement joins TRBV20-1 to TRBJ2-5; TRBD2 matches 10 bases. CDR1 is DFQATT and CDR2 is SNEGSKA in the germline V gene (reference sequence). The length of the CDR3 is 15 residues. Trimming cost V 1 base and J 1 base; bases outside gene matches: 3. The chain's CDR3 is CSARASSGSQETQYF. CDR3 nucleotides: TGCAGTGCTAGAGCCTCTAGCGGGAGCCAAGAGACCCAGTACTTC.

This clonotype was detected ten times or more. The chain is built from TRBV28 and TRBJ1-2; 12 nucleotides align to TRBD1. The CDR3 runs 17 residues. Germline V lookup: CDR1 MDHEN, CDR2 SYDVKM. V shed 8 bases and J 7 bases; nucleotides not matched to a gene: 17. The DNA for the CDR3 is TGTGCCAGCTACTCCCCGGGACAGGGGGCAAGGAGGTTTGGCTACACCTTC. Translated: CASYSPGQGARRFGYTF.

This clonotype showed up many times. DNA of the CDR3: TGCAGTGCGGACTTGCCCTTACTAGCCAAAAACATTCAGTACTTC. Amino acids: CSADLPLLAKNIQYF. V gene TRBV20-1 combines with J gene TRBJ2-4; tentative D call: TRBD2 (5 bases). Deletions cut 6 bases from V and 0 bases from J, with 15 bases between. CDR1 DFQATT and CDR2 SNEGSKA come from the germline V gene (reference sequence). CDR3 length: 15 amino acids.

This clonotype has a count of ten or more. A read error may produce the germline difference seen at one junction end. The CDR3 region has the DNA TGTGCCTGCAGGAACAAAGTTTTGACTGAAGCTTTCTTT. Translation gives CACRNKVLTEAFF. This chain uses TRBV3-1 with TRBJ1-1; D is unclear. The CDR3 has 13 residues. Germline V gives CDR1 LGHDT, CDR2 YNNKEL (reference sequence).

The rearrangement joins TRBV6-2 or TRBV6-3 to TRBJ1-1; D uncertain. Trimming took off 4 bases at V and 3 bases at J, with 9 bases between the two ends. CDR1 and CDR2 from the germline V gene are MNHEY and SVGEGT. The CDR3 covers 13 residues. The CDR3 reads CASSFFWDTEAFF. Here the CDR3 DNA reads TGTGCCAGCAGTTTCTTTTGGGACACTGAAGCTTTCTTT.

The chain carries TRBV20-1 and TRBJ1-1; weak D call: TRBD1 (5 bases). With 5 bases removed from V and 1 base from J, the gap between germline ends came to 11 bases. The CDR3 consists of 13 residues. Germline lookup yields CDR1 DFQATT and CDR2 SNEGSKA (reference sequence). The CDR3 is CSAPGYPNTEAFF. CDR3 nucleotides: TGCAGTGCTCCAGGGTACCCGAACACTGAAGCTTTCTTT.

This clonotype appeared a single time. V is TRBV27 and J is TRBJ2-7; D not certain. The CDR3 has 14 residues. Germline CDR1 and CDR2: MNHEY and SMNVEV (reference sequence). Trimming cost V 5 bases and J 2 bases, with 13 bases left between them. CDR3 nucleotide sequence: TGTGCCAGCAGTCCCCTGGGTAGGGCCTACGAGCAGTACTTC. It is translated as CASSPLGRAYEQYF.

This clonotype was seen a handful of times. V and J are TRBV7-2 and TRBJ2-2; possibly TRBD1 for D (6 bases). The ends were cut back, 1 base at V and 3 bases at J, with 12 bases in the middle. This CDR3 region has 16 residues. The germline V gene has CDR1 SGHTA and CDR2 FQGNSA. This chain's CDR3 is CASSLVRTDYTGELFF. The CDR3 DNA is TGTGCCAGCAGCTTAGTCAGGACAGATTACACCGGGGAGCTGTTTTTT.

This clonotype showed up many times. The chain recombines TRBV28 with TRBJ2-2; 11 nucleotides agree with TRBD2. The J segment lost 8 bases and the V segment lost 6 bases, leaving 11 bases of the junction unmatched. CDR1 is MDHEN, CDR2 SYDVKM, per germline. This CDR3 is built from 16 residues. For the CDR3, the DNA is TGTGCCAGCAGCTTCAGACTAGCGGGGAACATGGGGGAGCTGTTTTTT. Encoded protein: CASSFRLAGNMGELFF.

The chain has TRBV11-2 and TRBJ2-2; a weak D match, TRBD2 (6 bases). V was trimmed by 4 bases and J by 1 base, leaving 13 bases between them. CDR1 and CDR2 (germline): SGHAT, FQNNGV. This CDR3 spans 16 amino acids. DNA for the CDR3: TGTGCCAGCAGCTCGAGGCCAGCGGGGAACACCGGGGAGCTGTTTTTT. It codes for CASSSRPAGNTGELFF.

The genes are TRBV29-1 and TRBJ1-1; maybe TRBD1 (5 bases). The CDR3 length is 13 residues. V was clipped by 6 bases and J by 3 bases, with 14 bases between them. Germline lookup yields CDR1 SQVTM and CDR2 ANQGSEA. CDR3 DNA: TGCAGCGTAGTTGGGACGCAGGACACTGAAGCTTTCTTT. This encodes CSVVGTQDTEAFF.

This clonotype was observed at least ten times. The chain recombines TRBV7-8 with TRBJ2-7; D perhaps matches TRBD2 (5 bases). Trimming cost V 7 bases and J 1 base, with 11 bases left between them. Germline V gene data show CDR1 as SGHVS and CDR2 as FQNEAQ. The CDR3 spans 13 residues. The CDR3 region has the DNA TGTGCCAGCACGCTTCGGGATTCCTACGAGCAGTACTTC. It encodes CASTLRDSYEQYF.

This chain links TRBV24-1 with TRBJ1-2, with TRBD1 matching 7 bases. The V segment lost 2 bases and the J segment 4 bases; nucleotides outside the gene matches: 6. The CDR3 totals 15 residues. Germline CDR1 reads KGHDR; CDR2 reads SFDVKD. DNA for the CDR3: TGTGCCACCAGTGATTCCGGGACAGTAGGCTATGGCTACACCTTC. Protein: CATSDSGTVGYGYTF.

This clonotype was counted many times. The chain has TRBV12-3 or TRBV12-4 and TRBJ1-1; D may be TRBD1 (6 bases). V was clipped by 2 bases and J by 7 bases, with 14 bases between them. The CDR3 runs 14 residues. The CDR3 spells CASSLRLGQYEAFF. The CDR3 nucleotides are TGTGCCAGCAGTTTAAGGCTAGGACAGTATGAAGCTTTCTTT.